One and the same sample provided the 22 T cell receptor beta chains below, sequenced in a study of T cell responses to AZD1222 COVID-19 vaccine. The protocol was immunoSEQ multiplex PCR, while the TCRdb copy is restricted to in-frame clones and leaves out a portion. This table has approximately 110,000 clones, around 81% appearing once. The source was peripheral blood, collected on day 0 of AZD1222 vaccination. The source of these receptors is an adult in good health.

This rearrangement joins TRBV7-9 to TRBJ1-1; D gene ambiguous. This CDR3 has 15 amino acids. Trimming removed 1 base from V and 1 base from J, with 10 bases in between. Germline loops: CDR1 SEHNR, CDR2 FQNEAQ (reference sequence). Written as DNA, the CDR3 is TGTGCCAGCAGCTTAGGAACAGTGAGGAACACTGAAGCTTTCTTT. It codes for CASSLGTVRNTEAFF.

The rearrangement links TRBV9 to TRBJ2-2, with TRBD1 matching 10 bases. V dropped 3 bases and J dropped 3; count of bases not matched to a gene: 5. Germline V lookup: CDR1 SGDLS, CDR2 YYNGEE. The CDR3 runs 16 residues. This CDR3 is CASSAGTGVDTGELFF. The DNA of the CDR3 is TGTGCCAGCAGCGCGGGGACAGGGGTCGACACCGGGGAGCTGTTTTTT.

This clone was seen a few times. V gene TRBV28 combines with J gene TRBJ1-4; possibly TRBD1 for D (5 bases). The germline V and J ends were trimmed by 5 bases and 2 bases, with 12 bases remaining between them. Germline-derived CDR1 and CDR2 are MDHEN and SYDVKM. The length of the CDR3 is 15 residues. CDR3 residues: CASSGFGDTNEKLFF. The CDR3 DNA reads as TGTGCCAGCAGTGGCTTCGGGGACACTAATGAAAAACTGTTTTTT.

The J gene is TRBJ2-7, the V gene TRBV27; D gene ambiguous. CDR1 MNHEY and CDR2 SMNVEV come from the germline V gene (reference sequence). The CDR3 extends over 15 amino acids. The germline V and J ends were trimmed by 2 bases and 5 bases, with 16 bases remaining between them. The CDR3 reads CASSLAASPLDEQYF. Written as DNA, the CDR3 is TGTGCCAGCAGTTTAGCAGCCTCGCCCCTAGACGAGCAGTACTTC.

V usage is TRBV6-5 and J usage is TRBJ2-1, with TRBD1 matching 11 bases. The J segment lost 6 bases and the V segment lost 5 bases, leaving 6 bases of the junction unmatched. The CDR3 loop spans 15 amino acids. The germline CDR1 and CDR2 sequences are MNHEY and SVGAGI. CDR3 nucleotide sequence: TGTGCCAGCAGTCCCGGGACAGGGGGTGGCAATGAGCAGTTCTTC. Translated, it gives CASSPGTGGGNEQFF.

In its sample, this clone was seen a few times. This chain uses TRBV2 with TRBJ1-2; D gene unclear. V was shortened by 7 bases and J by 4 bases, with 10 bases between the two germline ends. The CDR3 extends over 12 amino acids. The germline V gene encodes CDR1 SNHLY and CDR2 FYNNEI. The CDR3 loop is CASIITAYGYTF. The DNA for the CDR3 is TGTGCCAGCATTATTACTGCCTATGGCTACACCTTC.

The V call is TRBV28, the J call TRBJ1-5; weak D call: TRBD1 (5 bases). Germline CDR1 and CDR2: MDHEN and SYDVKM. V was shortened by 3 bases and J by 4 bases, with 13 bases between the two germline ends. The CDR3 totals 15 residues. CDR3 bases: TGTGCCAGCAGTTTTATCCCAGGGAGAAATCAGCCCCAGCATTTT. It codes for CASSFIPGRNQPQHF.

The chain couples TRBV3-1 (or the pseudogene TRBV3-2) to TRBJ2-3; 7 nucleotides line up with TRBD2. V shed 1 base and J 8 bases; nucleotides not matched to a gene: 9. The CDR3 is 15 residues long. CDR1 and CDR2 from the germline V gene are LGHDT and YNNKEL (reference sequence). Written as DNA, the CDR3 is TGTGCCAGCAGCCAAGGCGGGAGACGACGAGGTACGCAGTATTTT. This encodes CASSQGGRRRGTQYF.

The rearrangement joins TRBV7-9 to TRBJ2-2, with 7 bases identical to TRBD1. CDR3 length: 14 amino acids. Germline CDR1 is SEHNR and CDR2 is FQNEAQ (reference sequence). V was clipped by 5 bases and J by 6 bases; unmatched bases: 6. CDR3 bases: TGTGCCAGCAGCCCTCAGCAGGGGGCCGGGGAGCTGTTTTTT. It codes for CASSPQQGAGELFF.

The chain has TRBV3-1 (or the pseudogene TRBV3-2) and TRBJ1-2; tentative D call: TRBD1 (5 bases). Trimming shortened V by 3 bases and J by 6 bases, and 11 bases separated the two germline ends. The CDR3 consists of 13 residues. Germline-derived CDR1 and CDR2 are LGHDT and YNNKEL (reference sequence). CDR3 amino acids: CASSQEGTDGYTF. Here the CDR3 DNA reads TGTGCCAGCAGCCAGGAAGGGACGGATGGCTACACCTTC.

The chain carries TRBV9 and TRBJ1-2; D might be TRBD1 (6 bases). The germline V gene has CDR1 SGDLS and CDR2 YYNGEE. Between the trimmed V and J ends, which lost 0 bases and 7 bases, there was a span of 16 bases. The CDR3 extends over 15 amino acids. This CDR3 reads CASSVGVGTPGGYTF. The CDR3 DNA is TGTGCCAGCAGCGTAGGGGTCGGGACACCGGGTGGCTACACCTTC.

This clone was found once. The CDR3 protein is CASSYDGASNTEAFF. In DNA form, the CDR3 reads TGCGCCAGCAGCTACGACGGGGCCTCGAACACTGAAGCTTTCTTT. This chain joins TRBV5-1 and TRBJ1-1; tentative D call: TRBD1 (5 bases). Germline CDR1 is SGHRS and CDR2 is YFSETQ. Trimming pared 3 bases from V and 1 base from J, leaving 13 bases between. The CDR3 is 15 amino acids.

The V and J genes are TRBV27 and TRBJ2-7; 8 bases are a match to TRBD2. Germline loops: CDR1 MNHEY, CDR2 SMNVEV (reference sequence). There are 16 residues in the CDR3. The trim removed 5 bases at V and 7 bases at J, leaving 16 bases unmatched. CDR3 in amino acids: CASSTLARGGRWEQYF. Written as DNA, the CDR3 is TGTGCCAGCAGTACCCTCGCTCGGGGGGGGCGTTGGGAGCAGTACTTC.

The V and J genes are TRBV23-1 and TRBJ2-7; D is uncertain. TRBV23-1 is annotated as an ORF whose role is uncertain. Trimming took 0 bases from V and 6 from J, leaving 9 bases between them. The CDR3 spans 13 residues. The CDR3 region is CASSQSVRSEQYF. In nucleotides, the CDR3 is TGCGCCAGCAGTCAATCTGTTCGGAGCGAGCAGTACTTC.

The chain has TRBV25-1 and TRBJ2-7; D gene ambiguous. The CDR3 totals 11 residues. The germline V gene has CDR1 MGHDK and CDR2 SYGVNS. V lost 4 bases and J 4 bases, leaving 5 bases between the germline ends. In nucleotides, the CDR3 is TGTGCCAGCAGTGCACGGTACGAGCAGTACTTC. This translates into CASSARYEQYF.

The V gene is TRBV6-5, the J gene TRBJ2-2, with a tentative D call TRBD1 (6 bases). CDR1 MNHEY and CDR2 SVGAGI come from the germline V gene. Between the trimmed V and J ends, which lost 5 bases and 7 bases, there was a span of 14 bases. The CDR3 loop spans 14 amino acids. CDR3 nucleotide sequence: TGTGCCAGCAGTAAGGGGGATCGGGGCGGGGAGCTGTTTTTT. Translating it yields CASSKGDRGGELFF.

DNA of the CDR3: TGTGCCAGCAGCTTCGGCAGGCTGGGATCACCCCTCCACTTT. Protein: CASSFGRLGSPLHF. This chain uses TRBV5-6 with TRBJ1-6; D ambiguous. Germline CDR1 is SGHDT and CDR2 is YYEEEE. The CDR3 length is 14 residues. Trimming shortened V by 2 bases and J by 10 bases, and 13 bases separated the two germline ends.

The chain employs TRBV6-5 and TRBJ1-1, with D possibly being TRBD1 (5 bases). CDR3 size: 13 residues. Trimming stripped 4 bases from V and 5 bases from J, with 11 bases between. Germline V lookup: CDR1 MNHEY, CDR2 SVGAGI. The CDR3 DNA reads as TGTGCCAGCAGTTTCACAGAGGGGACTGAAGCTTTCTTT. This translates into CASSFTEGTEAFF.

The rearrangement joins TRBV5-1 to TRBJ1-1; 7 bases map to TRBD1. The CDR3 extends over 15 amino acids. The V gene's germline CDR1 is SGHRS and CDR2 YFSETQ. V shed 4 bases and J 4 bases; nucleotides not matched to a gene: 10. CDR3 in amino acids: CASSPDREWSTEAFF. CDR3 DNA: TGCGCCAGCAGCCCCGACAGGGAGTGGTCCACTGAAGCTTTCTTT. The variable domain in full, completed from reference TRBV5-1 and TRBJ1-1, reads KAGVTQTPRYLIKTRGQQVTLSCSPISGHRSVSWYQQTPGQGLQFLFEYFSETQRNKGNFPGRFSGRQFSNSRSEMNVSTLELGDSALYLCASSPDREWSTEAFFGQGTRLTVV.

This clone was found once. This chain links TRBV19 with TRBJ1-5; TRBD1 is a possible D gene (6 bases). V shed 3 bases and J shed 4 bases, with 10 bases lying between them. This CDR3 region has 14 residues. Germline V gene sequence: CDR1 LNHDA, CDR2 SQIVND (reference sequence). CDR3 region: CASSIRTENQPQHF. The CDR3 bases are TGTGCCAGTAGTATCCGGACAGAAAATCAGCCCCAGCATTTT. Drawing the rest from reference TRBV19 and TRBJ1-5, the complete variable domain is DGGITQSPKYLFRKEGQNVTLSCEQNLNHDAMYWYRQDPGQGLRLIYYSQIVNDFQKGDIAEGYSVSREKKESFPLTVTSAQKNPTAFYLCASSIRTENQPQHFGDGTRLSIL.

The rearrangement joins TRBV11-1 to TRBJ2-1; TRBD2 agrees at 10 bases. The J segment lost 3 bases and the V segment lost 2 bases, leaving 1 base of the junction unmatched. This CDR3 contains 15 residues. CDR1 SGHAT and CDR2 FQDESV come from the germline V gene (reference sequence). The CDR3 coding sequence is TGTGCCAGCAGCTTAAGCGGGAGGGGCTACAATGAGCAGTTCTTC. Residues: CASSLSGRGYNEQFF.

The rearrangement joins TRBV18 to TRBJ2-7; D remains unclear. V lost 0 bases, J lost 7 bases, and 13 bases lay in between. CDR3 length: 14 amino acids. CDR1 and CDR2 from the germline V gene are KGHSH and LQKENI. The CDR3 here is CASSPPGQSGEQYF. The CDR3, as DNA: TGTGCCAGCTCACCACCAGGGCAGTCAGGTGAGCAGTACTTC.